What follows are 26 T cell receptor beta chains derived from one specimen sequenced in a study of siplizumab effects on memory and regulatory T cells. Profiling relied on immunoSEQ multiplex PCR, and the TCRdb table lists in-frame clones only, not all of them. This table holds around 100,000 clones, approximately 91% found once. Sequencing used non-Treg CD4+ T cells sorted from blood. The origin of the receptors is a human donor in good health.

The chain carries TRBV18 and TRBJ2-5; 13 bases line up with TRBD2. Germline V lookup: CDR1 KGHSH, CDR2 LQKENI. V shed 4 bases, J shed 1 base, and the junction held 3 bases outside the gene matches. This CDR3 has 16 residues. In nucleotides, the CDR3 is TGTGCCAGCTCACACCGGACTAGCGGGAGCCAAGAGACCCAGTACTTC. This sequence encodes CASSHRTSGSQETQYF. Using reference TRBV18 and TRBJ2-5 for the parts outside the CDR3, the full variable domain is NAGVMQNPRHLVRRRGQEARLRCSPMKGHSHVYWYRQLPEEGLKFMVYLQKENIIDESGMPKERFSAEFPKEGPSILRIQQVVRGDSAAYFCASSHRTSGSQETQYFGPGTRLLVL.

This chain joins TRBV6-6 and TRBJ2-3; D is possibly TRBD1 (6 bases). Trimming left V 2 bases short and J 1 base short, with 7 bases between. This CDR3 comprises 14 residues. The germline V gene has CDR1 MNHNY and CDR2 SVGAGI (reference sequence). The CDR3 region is CASSYRTGTDTQYF. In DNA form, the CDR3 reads TGTGCCAGCAGTTACCGGACAGGCACAGATACGCAGTATTTT.

The CDR3 nucleotides read TGTGCCATCAGTGAGTCCTGGGTTGAGGGTCAAGAGACCCAGTACTTC. This gives the protein CAISESWVEGQETQYF. This sequence joins TRBV10-3 and TRBJ2-5; a possible D gene is TRBD2 (5 bases). The CDR3 is made up of 16 amino acids. Per germline, CDR1 ENHRY and CDR2 SYGVKD. V was clipped by 0 bases and J by 2 bases, with 13 bases between them.

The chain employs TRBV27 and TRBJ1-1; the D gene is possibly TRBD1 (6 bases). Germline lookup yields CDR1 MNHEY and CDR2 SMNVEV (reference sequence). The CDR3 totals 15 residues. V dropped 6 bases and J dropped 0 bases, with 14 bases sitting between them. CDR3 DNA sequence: TGTGCCAGCAGACCACAAACAGGGATGAACACTGAAGCTTTCTTT. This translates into CASRPQTGMNTEAFF.

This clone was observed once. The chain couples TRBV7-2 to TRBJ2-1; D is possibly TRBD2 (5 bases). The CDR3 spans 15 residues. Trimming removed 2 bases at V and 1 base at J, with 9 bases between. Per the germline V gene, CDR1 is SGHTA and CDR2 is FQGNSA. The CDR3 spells CASSLNSDSYNEQFF. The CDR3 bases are TGTGCCAGCAGCTTAAATAGCGATTCCTACAATGAGCAGTTCTTC. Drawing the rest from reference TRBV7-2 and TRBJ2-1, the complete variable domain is GAGVSQSPSNKVTEKGKDVELRCDPISGHTALYWYRQSLGQGLEFLIYFQGNSAPDKSGLPSDRFSAERTGGSVSTLTIQRTQQEDSAVYLCASSLNSDSYNEQFFGPGTRLTVL.

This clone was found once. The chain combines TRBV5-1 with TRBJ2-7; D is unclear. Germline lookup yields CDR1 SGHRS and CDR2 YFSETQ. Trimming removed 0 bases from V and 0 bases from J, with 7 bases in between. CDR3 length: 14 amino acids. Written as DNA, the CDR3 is TGCGCCAGCAGCTTGGCCGCAAGCTCCTACGAGCAGTACTTC. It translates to CASSLAASSYEQYF. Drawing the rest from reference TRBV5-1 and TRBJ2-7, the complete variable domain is KAGVTQTPRYLIKTRGQQVTLSCSPISGHRSVSWYQQTPGQGLQFLFEYFSETQRNKGNFPGRFSGRQFSNSRSEMNVSTLELGDSALYLCASSLAASSYEQYFGPGTRLTVT.

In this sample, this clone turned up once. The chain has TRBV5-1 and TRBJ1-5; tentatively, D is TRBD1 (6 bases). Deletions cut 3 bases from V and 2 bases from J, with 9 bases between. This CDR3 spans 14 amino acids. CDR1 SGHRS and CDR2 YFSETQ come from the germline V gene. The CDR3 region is CASSSTGGNQPQHF. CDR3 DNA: TGCGCCAGCAGCTCGACAGGCGGCAATCAGCCCCAGCATTTT.

The CDR3 DNA follows: TGTGCCAGCCTGGGGGTATGGGACTATGGCTACACCTTC. Protein product: CASLGVWDYGYTF. The rearrangement links TRBV19 to TRBJ1-2, with D possibly being TRBD1 (5 bases). The germline V and J ends were trimmed by 9 bases and 3 bases, with 14 bases remaining between them. Per germline, CDR1 LNHDA and CDR2 SQIVND (reference sequence). The CDR3 loop spans 13 amino acids.

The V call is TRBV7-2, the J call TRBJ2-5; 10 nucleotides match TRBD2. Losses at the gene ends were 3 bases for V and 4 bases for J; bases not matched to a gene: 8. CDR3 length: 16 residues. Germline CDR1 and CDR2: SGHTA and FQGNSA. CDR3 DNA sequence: TGTGCCAGCAGCTTTGCCATAGCGGGAGGCCCAGAGACCCAGTACTTC. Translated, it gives CASSFAIAGGPETQYF.

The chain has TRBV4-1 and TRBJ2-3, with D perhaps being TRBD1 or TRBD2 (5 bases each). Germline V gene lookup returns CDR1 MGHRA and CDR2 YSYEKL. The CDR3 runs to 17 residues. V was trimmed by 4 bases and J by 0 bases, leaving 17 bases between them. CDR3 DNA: TGCGCCAGCAGCCTATCCCGGGACCTGACGAGCACAGATACGCAGTATTTT. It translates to CASSLSRDLTSTDTQYF.

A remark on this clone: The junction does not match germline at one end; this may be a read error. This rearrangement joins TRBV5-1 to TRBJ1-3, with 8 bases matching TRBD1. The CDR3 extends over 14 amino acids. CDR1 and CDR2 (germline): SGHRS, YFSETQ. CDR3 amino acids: CASSLQGAGNTIYF. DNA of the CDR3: TGCGCCAGCAGCTTGCAGGGGGCTGGGAACACCATATATTTT.

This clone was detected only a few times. For the CDR3, the DNA is TGCGCCAGCAGCCACCCGGGACTAGCGGGAGGGCCAGATATCGATGAGCAGTTCTTC. This sequence encodes CASSHPGLAGGPDIDEQFF. The chain joins TRBV4-1 to TRBJ2-1, with 16 bases matching TRBD2. V shed 3 bases, J shed 8 bases, and the junction held 13 bases outside the gene matches. CDR1 and CDR2 from the germline V gene are MGHRA and YSYEKL. This CDR3 is built from 19 residues.

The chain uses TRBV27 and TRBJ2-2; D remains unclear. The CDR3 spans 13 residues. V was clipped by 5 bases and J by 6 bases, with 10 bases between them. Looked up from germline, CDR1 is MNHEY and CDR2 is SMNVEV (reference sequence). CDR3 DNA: TGTGCCAGCAGTGCTAGAGTCCCCGGGGAGCTGTTTTTT. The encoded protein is CASSARVPGELFF.

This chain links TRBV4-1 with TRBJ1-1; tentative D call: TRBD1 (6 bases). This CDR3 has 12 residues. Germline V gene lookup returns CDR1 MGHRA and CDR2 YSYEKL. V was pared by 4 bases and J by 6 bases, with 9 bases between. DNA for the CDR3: TGCGCCAGCAGCCTTGAGGGGGCTGAAGCTTTCTTT. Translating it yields CASSLEGAEAFF.

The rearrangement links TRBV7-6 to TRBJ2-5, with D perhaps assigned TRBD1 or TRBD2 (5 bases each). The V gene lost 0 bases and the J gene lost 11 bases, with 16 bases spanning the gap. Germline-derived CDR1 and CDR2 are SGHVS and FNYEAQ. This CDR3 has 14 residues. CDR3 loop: CASSLARGVGEQYF. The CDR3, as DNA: TGTGCCAGCAGCTTAGCGAGGGGTGTGGGGGAGCAGTACTTC.

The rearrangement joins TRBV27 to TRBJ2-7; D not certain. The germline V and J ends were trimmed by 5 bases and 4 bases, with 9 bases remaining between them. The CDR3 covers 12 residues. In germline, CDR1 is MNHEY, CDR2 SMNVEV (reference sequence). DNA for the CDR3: TGTGCCAGCAGTCCCCCCGGGTACGAGCAGTACTTC. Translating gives CASSPPGYEQYF.

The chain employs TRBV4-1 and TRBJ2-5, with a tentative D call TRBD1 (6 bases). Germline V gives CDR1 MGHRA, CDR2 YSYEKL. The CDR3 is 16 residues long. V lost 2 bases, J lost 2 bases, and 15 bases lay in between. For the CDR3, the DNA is TGCGCCAGCAGCCAACCCGGGCGGACAGCTCAAGAGACCCAGTACTTC. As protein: CASSQPGRTAQETQYF.

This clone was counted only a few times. The CDR3 region is CASSLTAVSLGYTF. The DNA for the CDR3 is TGTGCCAGCAGTTTGACGGCCGTATCCCTTGGCTACACCTTC. The chain couples TRBV27 to TRBJ1-2, with D unclear. V was trimmed by 3 bases and J by 7 bases, leaving 15 bases between them. The CDR3 length is 14 residues. CDR1 and CDR2 from the germline V gene are MNHEY and SMNVEV (reference sequence).

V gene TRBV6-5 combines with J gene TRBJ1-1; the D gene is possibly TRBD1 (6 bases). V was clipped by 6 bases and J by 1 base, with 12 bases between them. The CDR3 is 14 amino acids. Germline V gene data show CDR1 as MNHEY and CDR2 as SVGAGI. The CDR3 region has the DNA TGTGCCAGCAGGAGGGGGGGGCCGAACACTGAAGCTTTCTTT. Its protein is CASRRGGPNTEAFF.

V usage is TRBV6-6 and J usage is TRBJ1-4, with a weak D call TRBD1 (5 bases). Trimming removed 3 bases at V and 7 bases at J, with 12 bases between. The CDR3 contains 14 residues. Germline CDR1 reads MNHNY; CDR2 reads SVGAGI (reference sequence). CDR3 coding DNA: TGTGCCAGCAGTTATAGTAGGGGTGGTGAAAAACTGTTTTTT. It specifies CASSYSRGGEKLFF.

The DNA for the CDR3 is TGTGCCAGCGGGAGGGGGCTAGCGGGCAATGAGCAGTTCTTC. It is translated as CASGRGLAGNEQFF. The chain links TRBV27 to TRBJ2-1, with a tentative D call TRBD2 (8 bases). The CDR3 consists of 14 residues. The V gene lost 8 bases and the J gene lost 6 bases, with 17 bases spanning the gap. The germline V gene encodes CDR1 MNHEY and CDR2 SMNVEV (reference sequence).

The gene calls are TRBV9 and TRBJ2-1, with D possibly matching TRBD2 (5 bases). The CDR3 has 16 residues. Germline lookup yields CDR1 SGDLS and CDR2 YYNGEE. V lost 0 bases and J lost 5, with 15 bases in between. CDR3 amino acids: CASSVGLSSGDNEQFF. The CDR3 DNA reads TGTGCCAGCAGCGTAGGGCTGAGCTCCGGGGACAATGAGCAGTTCTTC.

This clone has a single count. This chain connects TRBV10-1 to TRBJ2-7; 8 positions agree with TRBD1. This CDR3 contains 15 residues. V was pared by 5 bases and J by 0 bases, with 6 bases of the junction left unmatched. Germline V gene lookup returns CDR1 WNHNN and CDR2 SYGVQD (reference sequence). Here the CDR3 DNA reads TGCGCCAGCAGTTTGACAGGGGCGAGCTCCTACGAGCAGTACTTC. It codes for CASSLTGASSYEQYF.

The CDR3 loop is CASSLTGRGTMREQYF. The DNA for the CDR3 is TGTGCCAGCAGCCTGACAGGACGGGGGACTATGCGCGAGCAGTACTTC. The J gene is TRBJ2-5, the V gene TRBV7-3; D might be TRBD2 (7 bases). With the DNA end fitting TRBJ2-7 better, the J assignment may be wrong. Germline CDR1 is SGHTA and CDR2 is FQGTGA. The CDR3 totals 16 residues.

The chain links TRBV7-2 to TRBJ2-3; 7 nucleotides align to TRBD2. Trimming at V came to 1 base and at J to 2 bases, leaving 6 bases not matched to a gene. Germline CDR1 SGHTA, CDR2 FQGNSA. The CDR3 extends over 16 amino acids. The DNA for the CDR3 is TGTGCCAGCAGCTTAGTCGGTAGCGGGTTCACAGATACGCAGTATTTT. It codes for CASSLVGSGFTDTQYF.

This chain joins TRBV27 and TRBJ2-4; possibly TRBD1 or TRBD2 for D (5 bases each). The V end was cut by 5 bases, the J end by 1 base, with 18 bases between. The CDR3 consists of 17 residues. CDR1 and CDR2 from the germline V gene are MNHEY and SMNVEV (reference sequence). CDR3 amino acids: CASSPLRDGGAKNIQYF. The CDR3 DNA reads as TGTGCCAGCAGTCCTCTCCGGGACGGTGGGGCCAAAAACATTCAGTACTTC.